This T cell receptor beta chain is drawn from a study of cytomegalovirus exposure and HLA in healthy donors. Study-level results: Per a later analysis, HLA-associated TCR beta chains showed more clonal expansion than other, equally common TCR beta chains. As was reported, the classifier diagnosed cytomegalovirus status with high specificity and sensitivity. Later analysis suggested links between common viral pathogens and several top significant clusters.

V gave up 4 bases and J gave up 2 bases; unmatched junction bases: 6. Per the germline V gene, CDR1 is MNHNS and CDR2 is SASEGT. This CDR3 is built from 15 residues. This clone qualifies as medium-sized. No antigen is known for it. The primer mix had 60 Vbeta and 13 Jbeta primers. Data came from immunoSEQ multiplex PCR; TCRdb stores just in-frame clones and leaves some out. The repertoire holds 90,000 to 150,000 clones, 15% to 19% seen once, with 1.5% to 2% in the top ten. The clonotype was recovered from a woman aged 18-35 years in good health and CMV-seronegative. Sample: PBMCs. V usage is TRBV6-1 and J usage is TRBJ2-5; the match to TRBD2 covers 8 bases. The CDR3 DNA is TGTGCCAGCAGTGTCGCGGGGGGTCAGCAAGAGACCCAGTACTTC. This encodes CASSVAGGQQETQYF.